This T cell receptor beta chain emerged from a study of shared clonotypes between healthy human individuals. Assay: immunoSEQ multiplex PCR; the TCRdb copy retains only in-frame clones and omits some. The sample has under 2,500,000 clones, about 94% seen once. This clone was seen a single time. Germline V gene lookup returns CDR1 SGHNT and CDR2 YYREEE (reference sequence). V shed 0 bases, J shed 7 bases, and the junction held 2 bases outside the gene matches. The CDR3 runs to 14 residues. The chain recombines TRBV5-4 with TRBJ1-4, with 8 positions matching TRBD1. Input material: naive CD4+ T cells sorted from blood. Subset specified: CD45RA+ positively selected. The TCR originated in a man aged 18 to 30 in good health. The CDR3 sequence: CASSLAGTGEKLFF. Here the CDR3 DNA reads TGTGCCAGCAGCTTGGCGGGGACAGGTGAAAAACTGTTTTTT.